Below, 5 T cell receptor beta chains from the same sample are listed, as sequenced in a study of beta chain features in type 1 diabetes. Isolated RNA was reverse transcribed in full, so expressed TCRB transcripts were sequenced. This table comes from immunoSEQ multiplex PCR, and its TCRdb copy is limited to in-frame clones, with some not included. Altogether hundreds of thousands of clones are present, 17% being singletons, with the ten largest covering around 0.02%. Specimen: naive CD4+ T cells from blood. All receptors come from a woman aged 18-29 years in good health.

The chain couples TRBV20-1 to TRBJ2-3; tentatively, D is TRBD2 (5 bases). Deletions cut 6 bases from V and 9 bases from J, with 10 bases between. The CDR3 has 10 amino acids. CDR1 and CDR2 (germline): DFQATT, SNEGSKA (reference sequence). The CDR3 loop reads CSARAETQYF. The CDR3 DNA reads TGCAGTGCCCGAGCGGAAACGCAGTATTTT.

This clone was counted only a few times. This CDR3 is CASSLPGTGHSDGSYNEQFF. CDR3 DNA: TGCGCCAGCTCATTACCCGGGACAGGACATTCCGACGGTTCCTACAATGAGCAGTTCTTC. V usage is TRBV5-1 and J usage is TRBJ2-1; 8 nucleotides align to TRBD1. V lost 7 bases and J lost 1; bases outside the gene matches: 22. This CDR3 is built from 20 residues. Germline values: CDR1 SGHRS, CDR2 YFSETQ.

In its sample, this clone was seen a few times. The chain joins TRBV5-1 to TRBJ1-1; tentatively, D is TRBD1 (6 bases). Germline CDR1 and CDR2: SGHRS and YFSETQ. Between the trimmed V and J ends, which lost 0 bases and 3 bases, there was a span of 9 bases. The CDR3 contains 14 residues. This CDR3 is CASSLVGAYTEAFF. CDR3 bases: TGCGCCAGCAGCTTGGTGGGGGCGTACACTGAAGCTTTCTTT.

This clone has a handful of counts. The rearrangement joins TRBV7-9 to TRBJ2-5; 7 positions match TRBD1. The length of the CDR3 is 15 residues. CDR1 SEHNR and CDR2 FQNEAQ come from the germline V gene (reference sequence). V trimming: 5 bases; J trimming: 5 bases; junction bases outside the gene matches: 11. The CDR3 sequence: CASSPRGTAAETQYF. The CDR3 nucleotides read TGTGCCAGCAGCCCACGTGGGACAGCGGCGGAGACCCAGTACTTC.

The chain has TRBV6-6 and TRBJ2-7; 10 bases match TRBD2. V dropped 7 bases and J dropped 3; count of bases not matched to a gene: 9. Per germline, CDR1 MNHNY and CDR2 SVGAGI (reference sequence). There are 15 residues in the CDR3. The CDR3 DNA sequence: TGTGCCAGCAACCCTTCTAGCGGGGGCCGCTACGAGCAGTACTTC. Translating it yields CASNPSSGGRYEQYF.